This T cell receptor beta chain emerged from a study of beta chain bispecific antibodies for T cell cancers. Either OKT3 anti-CD3 antibody or CD3/CD28 beads expanded T cells from blood mononuclear cells over roughly three days. MiXCR was run by TCRdb on the 5' RACE reads, yielding one entry per CDR3 protein. The data show just over 20,000 distinct CDR3 sequences, under 3% seen once. The V end lost 2 bases, the J end lost 5 bases, and 4 bases lay between the germline ends. The V gene's germline CDR1 is MNHEY and CDR2 SVGAGI. This CDR3 spans 12 amino acids. Note on this clonotype: The target antigen is unknown.

Notes on the study in general: Normal T cells contributed less of the targeted TRBV signal than the leukemia cells did.

The sample was healthy donor T cells cultured with leukemia cells. V usage is TRBV6-5 and J usage is TRBJ2-4; D is unclear. This TCR derives from a human donor in good health. Some clones in this sample may be carry-over from other donors' samples. The CDR3 bases are TGTGCCAGCAGTTACGACGAAAACATTCAGTACTTC. This sequence encodes CASSYDENIQYF.